The T cell receptor beta chain described here comes from a study of neurological immune-mediated disorders. Whole-study findings and limits: With the multiple sclerosis repertoire cluster, none of the clinical or MRI features showed an association. The repertoires of 18 of 34 multiple sclerosis patients were placed by phylogenetic grouping in a single related-CDR3 cluster, which may be a signature. The most TCR clonal expansion was seen in HTLV-1-associated myelopathy, and the least was seen in multiple sclerosis, which fell below healthy controls.

Per the germline V gene, CDR1 is ENHRY and CDR2 is SYGVKD. The CDR3 runs 16 residues. With 6 bases clipped from V and 5 bases from J, the junction kept 9 bases outside the gene matches. This clonotype was recorded many times. Its antigen is unidentified. Each CDR3 protein gets one entry after TCRdb re-called the 5' RACE reads with MiXCR. Of about 62,000 distinct CDR3 sequences in the sample, 3.5% to 4.5% were seen once. Sequenced sample: PBMCs. The chain is built from TRBV10-3 and TRBJ2-1; 11 positions agree with TRBD2. The sequence came from a woman in her 50s with multiple sclerosis. CDR3 region: CAIRNSGTSGDNEQFF. CDR3 bases: TGTGCCATCAGGAATTCCGGGACTAGCGGCGACAATGAGCAGTTCTTC.